This T cell receptor (beta chain) was retrieved from a study of CD8+ T cells in alopecia areata. Following extraction, RNA underwent reverse transcription to cDNA, which served as the sequencing template. Using immunoSEQ multiplex PCR, the repertoire was profiled, and TCRdb retains in-frame clones only, with some absent. The sample has around 97,000 clones, around 50% seen once. This clone was counted a few times. The antigen is not known. The study's findings and limits: Sharing of TCRs across patients appeared less clear than in mice, possibly for HLA-related reasons.

The V and J ends lost 1 base and 4 bases respectively, with 11 bases between them. The CDR3 runs 14 residues. Looked up from germline, CDR1 is SEHNR and CDR2 is FQNEAQ (reference sequence). Input material: CD4+ T cells sorted from blood. The sequence derives from a human donor in good health. The J gene is TRBJ2-7, the V gene TRBV7-9, with D perhaps matching TRBD1 or TRBD2 (6 bases each). The CDR3 DNA reads as TGTGCCAGCAGCTTAGGGGGGGCGGTTTACGAGCAGTACTTC. This translates into CASSLGGAVYEQYF.